Only a few counts were recorded for the clone carrying this T cell receptor beta chain. The antigen remains unidentified. The authors used template switching to add a universal primer site and gave cDNA unique molecular identifiers. Each CDR3 protein gets one entry after TCRdb re-called the 5' RACE reads with MiXCR. This sample has hundreds of thousands of distinct CDR3 sequences, with over 12% found just once. These data belong to a study of identical twins. The germline V gene has CDR1 SGDLS and CDR2 YYNGEE. V was pared by 7 bases and J by 10 bases, with 15 bases of the junction left unmatched. This CDR3 contains 16 residues. Whole-study results and caveats: Cross-sectional statistics underpinned the conclusions; the same donors were not followed. Abundant beta clonotypes from cord blood had fewer insertions, unlike memory repertoires, which showed none. Researchers reported excess low generation probability among twin-shared out-of-frame alpha sequences.

This TCR was recovered from a woman younger than 30 in good health. The rearrangement uses TRBV9 and TRBJ2-1, with 12 bases identical to TRBD2. Material for sequencing was memory (CD45RO+) T cells sorted from blood. The CDR3 sequence: CASALAGGSSFTEQFF. The CDR3 DNA is TGTGCCAGCGCCCTAGCGGGAGGGAGCTCGTTCACAGAGCAGTTCTTC.